The next 9 T cell receptor beta chains were all read from a single sample in a study of blood T cell repertoires in COVID-19. Libraries were prepared by immunoSEQ multiplex PCR; TCRdb keeps only in-frame clonotypes and omits some of them. Altogether 450,000 to 500,000 clones are present, 70% to 90% being singletons, with the ten largest covering about 3%. Sequencing was carried out using peripheral blood. Receptors originate from a human donor in a cohort sampled during active COVID-19.

V gene TRBV27 combines with J gene TRBJ2-7; D might be TRBD1 (5 bases). Deletions cut 2 bases from V and 9 bases from J, with 14 bases between. The CDR3 runs to 13 residues. In germline, CDR1 is MNHEY, CDR2 SMNVEV (reference sequence). The CDR3 region is CASSLTGPWGQYF. CDR3 coding DNA: TGTGCCAGCAGTTTAACAGGCCCGTGGGGGCAGTACTTC.

J is TRBJ2-2 and V is TRBV27, with D possibly TRBD2 on 5 matching bases. Trimming cost V 4 bases and J 1 base, with 13 bases left between them. Germline CDR1 MNHEY, CDR2 SMNVEV (reference sequence). This CDR3 region has 16 residues. The CDR3 sequence: CASSSAGLGNTGELFF. The CDR3 nucleotides read TGTGCCAGCAGTTCAGCCGGACTGGGGAACACCGGGGAGCTGTTTTTT.

The rearrangement uses TRBV2 and TRBJ1-2, with a tentative D call TRBD1 (5 bases). The germline V gene has CDR1 SNHLY and CDR2 FYNNEI. The CDR3 has 14 residues. The V end was cut by 4 bases, the J end by 4 bases, with 13 bases between. CDR3 region: CASSASREGYGYTF. CDR3 nucleotides: TGTGCCAGCAGTGCCTCCAGGGAAGGCTATGGCTACACCTTC.

V usage is TRBV19 and J usage is TRBJ2-3, with 8 bases matching TRBD2. The CDR3 is 16 amino acids. Germline V lookup: CDR1 LNHDA, CDR2 SQIVND (reference sequence). V shed 5 bases and J 4 bases; nucleotides not matched to a gene: 11. DNA of the CDR3: TGTGCCAGTAGTTCGTTAGCGGGGAGTGTGGCAGATACGCAGTATTTT. It encodes CASSSLAGSVADTQYF.

The J gene is TRBJ2-7, the V gene TRBV28; a weak D match, TRBD1 (6 bases). Trimming shortened V by 10 bases and J by 3 bases, and 19 bases separated the two germline ends. The CDR3 covers 14 residues. Per the germline V gene, CDR1 is MDHEN and CDR2 is SYDVKM. This chain's CDR3 is CATHWDTTNYEQYF. The DNA for the CDR3 is TGTGCCACGCACTGGGACACGACTAACTACGAGCAGTACTTC.

V usage is TRBV7-2 and J usage is TRBJ2-1; D might be TRBD1 (6 bases). The CDR3 covers 14 residues. CDR1 is SGHTA, CDR2 FQGNSA, per germline. Trimming pared 5 bases from V and 9 bases from J, leaving 17 bases between. The CDR3 sequence: CASSVGQISGEQFF. The CDR3 bases are TGTGCCAGCAGCGTAGGACAGATAAGTGGTGAGCAGTTCTTC.

The chain combines TRBV7-3 with TRBJ2-2; no clear D. There are 13 residues in the CDR3. The V gene lost 1 base and the J gene lost 8 bases, with 8 bases spanning the gap. CDR1 is SGHTA and CDR2 is FQGTGA in the germline V gene. DNA for the CDR3: TGTGCCAGCAGCTTAAATCTTGAGGGGGAGCTGTTTTTT. It encodes CASSLNLEGELFF.

CDR3 coding DNA: TGCGCCAGCAGCTTGGTTCTAGCGGGAGGGCCCCACGAGCAGTACTTC. Translation gives CASSLVLAGGPHEQYF. This chain joins TRBV5-1 and TRBJ2-7; 12 bases are shared with TRBD2. V trimming: 0 bases; J trimming: 5 bases; junction bases outside the gene matches: 6. This CDR3 is 16 amino acids long. From germline, CDR1 is SGHRS and CDR2 YFSETQ. Drawing the rest from reference TRBV5-1 and TRBJ2-7, the complete variable domain is KAGVTQTPRYLIKTRGQQVTLSCSPISGHRSVSWYQQTPGQGLQFLFEYFSETQRNKGNFPGRFSGRQFSNSRSEMNVSTLELGDSALYLCASSLVLAGGPHEQYFGPGTRLTVT.

The rearrangement links TRBV7-2 to TRBJ2-2; D possibly corresponds to TRBD1 (6 bases). Germline lookup yields CDR1 SGHTA and CDR2 FQGNSA. Trimming took 1 base from V and 4 from J, leaving 13 bases between them. The CDR3 has 16 residues. CDR3 DNA sequence: TGTGCCAGCAGCTTAGTAGGGGGACGTGGCACCGGGGAGCTGTTTTTT. Protein sequence: CASSLVGGRGTGELFF.